This T cell receptor beta chain was recorded in a study of T cell repertoires in ileal Crohn's disease. In the study overall: Patients had a median 7.9-year disease duration, and around 35% were active smokers.

V lost 6 bases, J lost 1 base, and 6 bases stayed unmatched. Germline V CDR1 and CDR2: WNHNN, SYGVQD (reference sequence). The CDR3 totals 15 residues. Included were adult ileal or ileocolonic Crohn's patients indicated for ileocolonic resection. Repertoires were generated with immunoSEQ multiplex PCR, while TCRdb's copy carries only in-frame clones and drops some. The profile shows nearly 5,000 clones, 82% of them singletons. The source material was ileal tissue. The clonotype comes from an adult with Crohn's disease. The chain links TRBV10-1 to TRBJ2-1; TRBD1 matches 7 bases. The CDR3 sequence is CASSPGTASYNEQFF. The CDR3, as DNA: TGCGCCAGCAGCCCCGGGACAGCTTCCTACAATGAGCAGTTCTTC.